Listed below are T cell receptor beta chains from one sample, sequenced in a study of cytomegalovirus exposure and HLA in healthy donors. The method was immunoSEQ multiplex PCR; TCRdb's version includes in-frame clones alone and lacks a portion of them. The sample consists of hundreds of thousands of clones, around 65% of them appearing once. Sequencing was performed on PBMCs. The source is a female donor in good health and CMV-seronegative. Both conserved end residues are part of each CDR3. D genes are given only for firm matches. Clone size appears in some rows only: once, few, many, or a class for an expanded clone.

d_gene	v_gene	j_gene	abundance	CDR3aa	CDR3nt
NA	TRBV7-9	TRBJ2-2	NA	CASSLWLVANTGELFF	TGTGCCAGCAGCTTATGGCTGGTCGCGAACACCGGGGAGCTGTTTTTT
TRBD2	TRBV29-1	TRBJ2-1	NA	CSVGAGTSGRSYNEQFF	TGCAGCGTCGGAGCCGGGACTAGCGGTCGCTCCTACAATGAGCAGTTCTTC
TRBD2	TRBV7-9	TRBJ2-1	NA	CASSLVLAGESASYNEQFF	TGTGCCAGCAGCTTAGTGCTAGCGGGAGAGTCGGCCTCCTACAATGAGCAGTTCTTC
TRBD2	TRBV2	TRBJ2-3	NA	CASTGGPLPTDTQYF	TGTGCCAGCACGGGGGGGCCCCTCCCCACAGATACGCAGTATTTT
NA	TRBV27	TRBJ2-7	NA	CASRHGYEQYF	TGTGCCAGCAGACACGGGTACGAGCAGTACTTC
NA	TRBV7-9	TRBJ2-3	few	CASSGGGSTDTQYF	TGTGCCAGCAGCGGTGGAGGGAGCACAGATACGCAGTATTTT
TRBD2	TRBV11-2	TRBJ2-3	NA	CASSLAPGGKSTDTQYF	TGTGCCAGCAGCCTAGCGCCGGGGGGAAAATCCACAGATACGCAGTATTTT
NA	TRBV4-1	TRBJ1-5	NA	CASSQGTGFNQPQHF	TGCGCCAGCAGCCAAGGAACAGGGTTCAATCAGCCCCAGCATTTT
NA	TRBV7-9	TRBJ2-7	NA	CASRQELSYEQYF	TGTGCCAGCCGGCAGGAACTCTCCTACGAGCAGTACTTC
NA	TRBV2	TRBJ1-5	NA	CASNPGGGQPQHF	TGTGCCAGCAACCCGGGGGGGGGACAGCCCCAGCATTTT
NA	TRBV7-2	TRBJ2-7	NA	CASAPGGINEQYF	TGTGCCAGCGCCCCCGGCGGGATCAACGAGCAGTACTTC
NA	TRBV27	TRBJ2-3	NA	CASSFGSTDTQYF	TGTGCCAGCAGTTTCGGGAGCACAGATACGCAGTATTTT
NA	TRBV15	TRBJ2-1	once	CATSTFNEQFF	TGTGCCACCAGCACCTTCAATGAGCAGTTCTTC
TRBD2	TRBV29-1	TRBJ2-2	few	CSVPGLAGTGELFF	TGCAGCGTTCCGGGACTAGCAGGCACCGGGGAGCTGTTTTTT
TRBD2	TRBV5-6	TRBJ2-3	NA	CASSFWGLAEISTDAQYF	TGTGCCAGCAGCTTTTGGGGACTAGCGGAAATTAGCACAGATGCGCAGTATTTT
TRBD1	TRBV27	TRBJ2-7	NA	CASSFTETGTEQYF	TGTGCCAGCAGTTTTACCGAGACAGGGACCGAGCAGTACTTC
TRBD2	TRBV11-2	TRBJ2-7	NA	CASSSRGVGTSYEQYF	TGTGCCAGCAGCTCCCGGGGGGTCGGGACCTCCTACGAGCAGTACTTC
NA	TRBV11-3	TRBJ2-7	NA	CASVPPGGVHEQYF	TGTGCCAGCGTACCACCTGGAGGGGTCCACGAGCAGTACTTC
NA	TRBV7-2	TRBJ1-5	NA	CASSPRDQPQHF	TGTGCCAGCAGCCCGAGGGATCAGCCCCAGCATTTT
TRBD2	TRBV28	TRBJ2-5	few	CASSPGLAGGKETQYF	TGTGCCAGTTCTCCGGGACTAGCGGGAGGGAAAGAGACCCAGTACTTC
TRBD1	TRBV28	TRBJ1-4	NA	CASSRPVRGGEDEKLFF	TGTGCCAGCAGCAGACCCGTCCGAGGGGGCGAGGATGAAAAACTGTTTTTT
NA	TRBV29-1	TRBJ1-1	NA	CSVVDSFEAFF	TGCAGCGTTGTGGACAGCTTTGAAGCTTTCTTT
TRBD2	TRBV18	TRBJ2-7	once	CASSPRGRTYEQYF	TGTGCCAGCTCACCACGCGGGAGGACCTACGAGCAGTACTTC
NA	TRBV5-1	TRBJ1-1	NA	CASSLGRNTEAFF	TGCGCCAGCAGCTTGGGCAGGAACACTGAAGCTTTCTTT
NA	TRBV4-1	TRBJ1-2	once	CASSQDRMVVDGYTF	TGCGCCAGCAGCCAAGATCGTATGGTAGTGGATGGCTACACCTTC
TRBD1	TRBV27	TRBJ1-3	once	CASSLGQGAGNTIYF	TGTGCCAGCAGTTTGGGACAGGGGGCTGGAAACACCATATATTTT
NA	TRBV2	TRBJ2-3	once	CASSEGLSGTDTQYF	TGTGCCAGCAGTGAAGGTCTTAGCGGCACAGATACGCAGTATTTT
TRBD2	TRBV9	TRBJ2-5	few	CASSVDNGRAEETQYF	TGTGCCAGCAGCGTAGATAACGGGAGGGCAGAAGAGACCCAGTACTTC
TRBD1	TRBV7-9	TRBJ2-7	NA	CSSSLVIGQGGEQYF	TGTTCCAGCAGCTTAGTAATAGGACAGGGCGGAGAGCAGTACTTC
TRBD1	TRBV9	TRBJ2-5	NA	CASSVRAGGVETQYF	TGTGCCAGCAGCGTAAGGGCAGGGGGCGTCGAGACCCAGTACTTC
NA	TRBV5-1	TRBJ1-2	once	CASSSETGHYGYTF	TGCGCCAGCAGCTCCGAAACAGGGCACTATGGCTACACCTTC
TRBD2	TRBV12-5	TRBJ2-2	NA	CASGSWTSEVGELFF	TGTGCTAGTGGTTCCTGGACTAGCGAGGTCGGGGAGCTGTTTTTT
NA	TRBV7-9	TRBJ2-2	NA	CSSTLSLTGELFF	TGTTCCAGCACCCTTAGCCTCACCGGGGAGCTGTTTTTT
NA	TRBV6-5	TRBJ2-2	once	CASSYQISGELFF	TGTGCCAGCAGTTACCAGATAAGCGGGGAGCTGTTTTTT
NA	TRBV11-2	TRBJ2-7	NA	CASSLEGQRLGGRFGYEQYF	TGTGCCAGCAGCTTAGAAGGACAGCGGTTGGGCGGGAGATTCGGGTACGAGCAGTACTTC
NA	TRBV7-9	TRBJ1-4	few	CASSLNTGLNEKLFF	TGTGCCAGCAGCTTAAATACAGGCCTTAATGAAAAACTGTTTTTT
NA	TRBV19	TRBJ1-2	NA	CASSAGVSGYGYTF	TGTGCCAGTAGTGCCGGGGTTTCGGGCTATGGCTACACCTTC
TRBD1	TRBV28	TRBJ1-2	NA	CASSPGQGFSYGYTF	TGTGCCAGCAGTCCAGGACAGGGGTTTTCCTATGGCTACACCTTC
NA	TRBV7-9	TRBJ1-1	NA	CASTRLDTAFF	TGTGCCAGCACCCGACTGGACACAGCTTTCTTT
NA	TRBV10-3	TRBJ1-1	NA	CAITLTLLNTEAFF	TGTGCCATCACCTTGACACTCCTGAACACTGAAGCTTTCTTT
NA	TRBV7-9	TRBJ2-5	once	CASSFPQGRETQYF	TGTGCCAGCAGCTTTCCCCAGGGGCGGGAGACCCAGTACTTC
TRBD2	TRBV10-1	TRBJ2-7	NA	CASSPGRSSEQYF	TGCGCCAGCAGTCCCGGGAGGAGTTCCGAGCAGTACTTC
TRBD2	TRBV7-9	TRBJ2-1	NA	CACFERELYNEQFF	TGTGCCTGTTTCGAGCGGGAGTTGTACAATGAGCAGTTCTTC
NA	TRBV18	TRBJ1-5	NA	CASSPPGDQPQHF	TGTGCCAGCTCACCTCCAGGGGACCAGCCCCAGCATTTT
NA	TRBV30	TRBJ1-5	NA	CAWSAAGDQPQHF	TGTGCCTGGAGTGCGGCGGGGGATCAGCCCCAGCATTTT
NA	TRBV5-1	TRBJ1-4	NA	CASGPGTGNEKLFF	TGCGCCAGCGGACCCGGAACAGGGAATGAAAAACTGTTTTTT
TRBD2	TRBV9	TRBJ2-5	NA	CASSARRASGSQETQYF	TGTGCCAGCAGCGCTCGTAGGGCTAGCGGATCTCAAGAGACCCAGTACTTC
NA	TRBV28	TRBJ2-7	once	CASSPLGAGKGSYEQYF	TGTGCCAGCAGTCCCCTGGGGGCAGGGAAGGGCTCCTACGAGCAGTACTTC
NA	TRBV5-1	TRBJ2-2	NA	CASSLESDTGELFF	TGCGCCAGCAGCTTGGAGAGCGATACCGGGGAGCTGTTTTTT
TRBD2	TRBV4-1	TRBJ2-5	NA	CASSQEPQTSGSLETQYF	TGCGCCAGCAGCCAAGAACCCCAGACTAGCGGGAGTCTAGAGACCCAGTACTTC
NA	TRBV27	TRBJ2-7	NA	CASSLLGGRNEQYF	TGTGCCAGCAGTCTCCTCGGGGGGCGAAACGAGCAGTACTTC
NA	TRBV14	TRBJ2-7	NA	CASSQDQNRRGYEQYF	TGTGCCAGCAGCCAAGATCAAAACCGGCGAGGATACGAGCAGTACTTC
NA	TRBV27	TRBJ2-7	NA	CATARGQTDEQYF	TGTGCCACCGCCCGGGGACAAACCGACGAGCAGTACTTC
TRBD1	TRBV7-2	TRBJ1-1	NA	CASGIPGQGNLENTEAFF	TGTGCCAGCGGCATCCCCGGACAGGGTAATTTGGAGAACACTGAAGCTTTCTTT
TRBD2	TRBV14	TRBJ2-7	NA	CASSRTGLAGLSYEQYF	TGTGCCAGCAGCCGAACGGGACTAGCGGGCCTTTCCTACGAGCAGTACTTC
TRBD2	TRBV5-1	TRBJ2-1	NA	CASSSLAGGPKGHNEFF	TGCGCCAGCAGCTCCCTTGCGGGAGGGCCGAAGGGTCATAATGAGTTCTTC
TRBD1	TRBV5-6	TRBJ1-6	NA	CASSLGTGVYDSPLHF	TGTGCCAGCAGCTTGGGGACAGGGGTCTACGATTCACCCCTCCACTTT
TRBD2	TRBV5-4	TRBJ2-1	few	CASHPTSGVNYNEQFF	TGTGCCAGCCATCCGACTAGCGGGGTTAATTACAATGAGCAGTTCTTC
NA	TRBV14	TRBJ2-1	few	CASSQAASLSSYNEQFF	TGTGCCAGCAGCCAAGCAGCGTCATTGAGCTCCTACAATGAGCAGTTCTTC